These 31 T cell receptor beta chains were all obtained from the same sample, sequenced in a study of cytomegalovirus exposure and HLA in healthy donors. Assay used: immunoSEQ multiplex PCR; TCRdb lists only in-frame clones, some missing. The sample includes about 360,000 clones, 86% of them seen just once. The sequenced material came from PBMCs. Receptors were obtained from a woman aged 18-35 years in good health and CMV-seronegative.

The J gene is TRBJ1-4, the V gene TRBV5-5, with D possibly being TRBD1 (6 bases). Trimming took 3 bases from V and 7 from J, leaving 16 bases between them. The CDR3 is 15 amino acids. Germline values: CDR1 SGHKS, CDR2 YYEKEE (reference sequence). The DNA of the CDR3 is TGTGCCAGCAGCTCGGGCCGGGACACAAGTGAAAAACTGTTTTTT. It is translated as CASSSGRDTSEKLFF.

The chain carries TRBV6-1 and TRBJ2-5; possible D gene TRBD2, 6 bases. Germline V gene data show CDR1 as MNHNS and CDR2 as SASEGT. Between the trimmed V and J ends, which lost 0 bases and 2 bases, there was a span of 10 bases. The CDR3 has 15 residues. The CDR3 region is CASSEAHAGQETQYF. The CDR3 region has the DNA TGTGCCAGCAGTGAAGCGCACGCGGGACAAGAGACCCAGTACTTC.

The sample holds one count of this clone. This chain connects TRBV7-3 to TRBJ2-2; D is perhaps TRBD2 (5 bases). The CDR3 loop spans 17 amino acids. Trimming stripped 5 bases from V and 6 bases from J, with 22 bases between. CDR1 is SGHTA and CDR2 is FQGTGA in the germline V gene. The CDR3 protein is CASSLALPGSAAGELFF. CDR3 nucleotide sequence: TGTGCCAGCAGCCTAGCCCTTCCAGGTAGCGCAGCCGGGGAGCTGTTTTTT.

This clone has only a few counts. The chain carries TRBV28 and TRBJ1-2, with a tentative D call TRBD1 (5 bases). Between the trimmed V and J ends, which lost 3 bases and 6 bases, there was a span of 11 bases. The CDR3 is 13 residues long. Germline lookup yields CDR1 MDHEN and CDR2 SYDVKM. The CDR3 region has the DNA TGTGCCAGCAGTTTGGGGCAGAGTGATGGCTACACCTTC. Translated, it gives CASSLGQSDGYTF.

This clone was detected only once. This chain connects TRBV27 to TRBJ2-7; possible D gene TRBD1, 6 bases. Germline V lookup: CDR1 MNHEY, CDR2 SMNVEV (reference sequence). The V end lost 2 bases, the J end lost 5 bases, and 19 bases lay between the germline ends. The CDR3 totals 16 residues. CDR3 loop: CASSLLPTLPGDEQYF. The CDR3 bases are TGTGCCAGCAGTTTACTTCCGACTTTGCCAGGGGACGAGCAGTACTTC.

This clone was counted between two and nine times. The rearrangement links TRBV28 to TRBJ2-7; 7 positions match TRBD1. The CDR3 consists of 14 residues. Germline assignment: CDR1 MDHEN and CDR2 SYDVKM. With 6 bases clipped from V and 3 bases from J, the junction kept 8 bases outside the gene matches. The CDR3 loop reads CASRPDREFYEQYF. Written as DNA, the CDR3 is TGTGCCAGCAGACCCGACAGGGAGTTCTACGAGCAGTACTTC.

The chain has TRBV5-4 and TRBJ1-1, with TRBD1 matching over 9 bases. This CDR3 contains 14 residues. In germline, CDR1 is SGHNT, CDR2 YYREEE (reference sequence). With 4 bases clipped from V and 7 bases from J, the junction kept 8 bases outside the gene matches. The CDR3 bases are TGTGCCAGCAGCAAGGGACAGGGCGCTAATGAAGCTTTCTTT. It specifies CASSKGQGANEAFF. Filled out from reference TRBV5-4 and TRBJ1-1, the complete variable domain reads ETGVTQSPTHLIKTRGQQVTLRCSSQSGHNTVSWYQQALGQGPQFIFQYYREEENGRGNFPPRFSGLQFPNYSSELNVNALELDDSALYLCASSKGQGANEAFFGQGTRLTVV.

DNA of the CDR3: TGTGCCAGCAGCTTAGGACAGGTTAGCAATCAGCCCCAGCATTTT. It codes for CASSLGQVSNQPQHF. This rearrangement joins TRBV7-9 to TRBJ1-5; tentatively, D is TRBD1 (6 bases). Per germline, CDR1 SEHNR and CDR2 FQNEAQ (reference sequence). This CDR3 has 15 residues. Trimming shortened V by 1 base and J by 0 bases, and 7 bases separated the two germline ends. The variable domain in full, with the rest retrieved from reference TRBV7-9 and TRBJ1-5, is DTGVSQNPRHKITKRGQNVTFRCDPISEHNRLYWYRQTLGQGPEFLTYFQNEAQLEKSRLLSDRFSAERPKGSFSTLEIQRTEQGDSAMYLCASSLGQVSNQPQHFGDGTRLSIL.

Only one count was recorded for this clone. V usage is TRBV27 and J usage is TRBJ2-1; tentatively, D is TRBD1 (6 bases). Germline CDR1 and CDR2: MNHEY and SMNVEV (reference sequence). V lost 0 bases, J lost 2 bases, and 11 bases lay in between. The CDR3 loop spans 16 amino acids. CDR3 nucleotide sequence: TGTGCCAGCAGTTTATCTGTGGGGGCTCCCTACAATGAGCAGTTCTTC. This translates into CASSLSVGAPYNEQFF.

J is TRBJ1-4 and V is TRBV4-1, with 10 bases identical to TRBD1. The CDR3 covers 14 residues. V shed 6 bases, J shed 6 bases, and the junction held 4 bases outside the gene matches. Germline V CDR1 and CDR2: MGHRA, YSYEKL. CDR3 sequence (DNA): TGCGCCAGCAGGGACAGGGGGAGGGATGAAAAACTGTTTTTT. It codes for CASRDRGRDEKLFF.

The chain combines TRBV2 with TRBJ1-3; D uncertain. CDR3 length equals 14 residues. Germline V lookup: CDR1 SNHLY, CDR2 FYNNEI. Trimming took off 7 bases at V and 0 bases at J, with 10 bases between the two ends. The CDR3 reads CASKLGSSGNTIYF. The CDR3 region has the DNA TGTGCCAGCAAGTTGGGGAGCTCTGGAAACACCATATATTTT.

The rearrangement joins TRBV7-9 to TRBJ1-1; the match to TRBD1 covers 12 bases. CDR3 size: 17 residues. CDR1 and CDR2 (germline): SEHNR, FQNEAQ (reference sequence). Germline trimming cut 4 bases from V and 4 bases from J; bases unmatched to any gene: 10. The CDR3 sequence is CASSYSGQGAFGTEAFF. CDR3 sequence (DNA): TGTGCCAGCAGCTACTCGGGACAGGGGGCTTTTGGCACTGAAGCTTTCTTT.

This chain uses TRBV4-1 with TRBJ1-2; D perhaps matches TRBD1 (5 bases). The ends were cut back, 2 bases at V and 8 bases at J, with 21 bases in the middle. From germline, CDR1 is MGHRA and CDR2 YSYEKL. The CDR3 consists of 16 residues. CDR3 sequence: CASSQPGGGSRGGYTF. Written as DNA, the CDR3 is TGCGCCAGCAGCCAACCCGGGGGGGGAAGTCGTGGCGGCTACACCTTC.

The V gene is TRBV5-1, the J gene TRBJ2-7; TRBD2 aligns across 10 bases. The CDR3 consists of 13 residues. V trimming: 0 bases; J trimming: 13 bases; junction bases outside the gene matches: 7. Germline-derived CDR1 and CDR2 are SGHRS and YFSETQ. The CDR3 reads CASSLASGSVPYF. The CDR3, as DNA: TGCGCCAGCAGCTTGGCTAGCGGGAGTGTGCCCTACTTC.

The chain joins TRBV5-1 to TRBJ2-1; 8 bases match TRBD1. CDR1 is SGHRS and CDR2 is YFSETQ in the germline V gene. This CDR3 comprises 16 residues. After removal of 6 bases from V and 4 bases from J, the junction contained 12 bases not matched to a gene. CDR3 sequence: CASTSGQGVLYNEQFF. CDR3 coding DNA: TGCGCCAGCACCTCTGGACAGGGCGTACTATACAATGAGCAGTTCTTC. Combining the CDR3 with reference TRBV5-1 and TRBJ2-1 gives the whole variable domain KAGVTQTPRYLIKTRGQQVTLSCSPISGHRSVSWYQQTPGQGLQFLFEYFSETQRNKGNFPGRFSGRQFSNSRSEMNVSTLELGDSALYLCASTSGQGVLYNEQFFGPGTRLTVL.

The chain joins TRBV9 to TRBJ2-3; D call uncertain. Between the trimmed V and J ends, which lost 3 bases and 2 bases, there was a span of 7 bases. Germline V gene lookup returns CDR1 SGDLS and CDR2 YYNGEE. The CDR3 has 13 residues. DNA for the CDR3: TGTGCCAGCAGCGGGCATGTCACAGATACGCAGTATTTT. Residues: CASSGHVTDTQYF. The variable domain in full, with the rest retrieved from reference TRBV9 and TRBJ2-3, is DSGVTQTPKHLITATGQRVTLRCSPRSGDLSVYWYQQSLDQGLQFLIQYYNGEERAKGNILERFSAQQFPDLHSELNLSSLELGDSALYFCASSGHVTDTQYFGPGTRLTVL.

J is TRBJ1-1 and V is TRBV28; D gene ambiguous. There are 15 residues in the CDR3. The V end was cut by 5 bases, the J end by 0 bases, with 13 bases between. Germline V CDR1 and CDR2: MDHEN, SYDVKM. Here the CDR3 DNA reads TGTGCCAGCAGTCCTTCCGACACGTTGAACACTGAAGCTTTCTTT. It yields the protein CASSPSDTLNTEAFF.

The J gene is TRBJ1-2, the V gene TRBV27; a possible D gene is TRBD1 (6 bases). The CDR3 extends over 13 amino acids. V lost 3 bases and J lost 8, with 13 bases in between. CDR1 is MNHEY and CDR2 is SMNVEV in the germline V gene (reference sequence). CDR3: CASSFGQSQGYTF. CDR3 nucleotides: TGTGCCAGCAGTTTCGGACAGTCGCAGGGCTACACCTTC.

The chain employs TRBV9 and TRBJ2-7; 16 nucleotides align to TRBD2. This CDR3 is built from 18 residues. After removal of 1 base from V and 2 bases from J, the junction contained 6 bases not matched to a gene. Germline V CDR1 and CDR2: SGDLS, YYNGEE. The DNA for the CDR3 is TGTGCCAGCAGCGTAACCCCGGGACTAGCGGGGGGGGCCTACGAGCAGTACTTC. This translates into CASSVTPGLAGGAYEQYF.

The chain has TRBV11-2 and TRBJ1-2; the D gene is possibly TRBD1 (6 bases). Looked up from germline, CDR1 is SGHAT and CDR2 is FQNNGV. The CDR3 has 15 residues. Trimming took off 3 bases at V and 0 bases at J, with 11 bases between the two ends. CDR3 nucleotides: TGTGCCAGCAGCTTGACCGACAGGCCTAACTATGGCTACACCTTC. Its translation is CASSLTDRPNYGYTF.

J is TRBJ2-7 and V is TRBV28; 7 bases are a match to TRBD1. The CDR3 is 16 residues long. V shed 5 bases and J 4 bases; nucleotides not matched to a gene: 14. Germline V CDR1 and CDR2: MDHEN, SYDVKM. The CDR3 region has the DNA TGTGCCAGCAGTGAGCCTTCGGACAGGTTGGGTTACGAGCAGTACTTC. Encoded protein: CASSEPSDRLGYEQYF.

In the case of this clone: Other DNA sequences within the sample encode an identical CDR3. The J gene is TRBJ1-3, the V gene TRBV2; TRBD1 is a possible D gene (5 bases). The CDR3 is 16 amino acids. V dropped 1 base and J dropped 0 bases, with 10 bases sitting between them. The germline V gene has CDR1 SNHLY and CDR2 FYNNEI. This CDR3 is CASSEVGGISGNTIYF. The CDR3 bases are TGTGCCAGCAGTGAAGTCGGGGGGATCTCTGGAAACACCATATATTTT. Together with reference TRBV2 and TRBJ1-3, the CDR3 gives the full variable domain: EPEVTQTPSHQVTQMGQEVILRCVPISNHLYFYWYRQILGQKVEFLVSFYNNEISEKSEIFDDQFSVERPDGSNFTLKIRSTKLEDSAMYFCASSEVGGISGNTIYFGEGSWLTVV.

In its sample, this clone was seen once. The V call is TRBV25-1, the J call TRBJ2-1; possibly TRBD2 for D (5 bases). The CDR3 is 15 residues long. V lost 4 bases and J 9 bases, leaving 19 bases between the germline ends. Germline V gene data show CDR1 as MGHDK and CDR2 as SYGVNS. This CDR3 reads CASSVTLGPGFEQFF. Here the CDR3 DNA reads TGTGCCAGCAGTGTCACTTTAGGTCCGGGATTTGAGCAGTTCTTC. The whole variable domain, filled in from reference TRBV25-1 and TRBJ2-1, reads EADIYQTPRYLVIGTGKKITLECSQTMGHDKMYWYQQDPGMELHLIHYSYGVNSTEKGDLSSESTVSRIRTEHFPLTLESARPSHTSQYLCASSVTLGPGFEQFFGPGTRLTVL.

The CDR3 loop reads CASFGSGEYEQYF. The CDR3 bases are TGTGCCAGCTTCGGCAGCGGAGAATACGAGCAGTACTTC. The chain employs TRBV28 and TRBJ2-7; D perhaps matches TRBD2 (5 bases). This CDR3 region has 13 residues. The ends were cut back, 8 bases at V and 4 bases at J, with 15 bases in the middle. Germline V gene sequence: CDR1 MDHEN, CDR2 SYDVKM. The variable domain in full, with the rest retrieved from reference TRBV28 and TRBJ2-7, is DVKVTQSSRYLVKRTGEKVFLECVQDMDHENMFWYRQDPGLGLRLIYFSYDVKMKEKGDIPEGYSVSREKKERFSLILESASTNQTSMYLCASFGSGEYEQYFGPGTRLTVT.

The genes are TRBV4-1 and TRBJ1-5, with 8 positions matching TRBD1. The V segment lost 2 bases and the J segment 4 bases; nucleotides outside the gene matches: 13. This CDR3 has 18 residues. From germline, CDR1 is MGHRA and CDR2 YSYEKL. CDR3 region: CASSQTPPRDRYNQPQHF. In DNA form, the CDR3 reads TGCGCCAGCAGCCAAACCCCGCCACGGGACAGGTATAATCAGCCCCAGCATTTT.

The chain employs TRBV15 and TRBJ1-5, with 7 bases matching TRBD1. The CDR3 consists of 15 residues. J was trimmed by 2 bases and V by 3 bases; bases with no gene match: 4. Germline V gene data show CDR1 as LNHNV and CDR2 as YYDKDF (reference sequence). CDR3 nucleotides: TGTGCCACCAGCAGCCAGGGGGGAGGCAATCAGCCCCAGCATTTT. It is translated as CATSSQGGGNQPQHF.

The chain links TRBV5-1 to TRBJ2-3, with D perhaps matching TRBD2 (7 bases). Trimming stripped 2 bases from V and 1 base from J, with 20 bases between. From germline, CDR1 is SGHRS and CDR2 YFSETQ. The CDR3 is 18 amino acids. The chain's CDR3 is CASSFAPEGGERTDTQYF. CDR3 bases: TGCGCCAGCAGCTTCGCCCCAGAAGGGGGGGAGCGCACAGATACGCAGTATTTT.

The J gene is TRBJ2-5, the V gene TRBV2, with 12 bases lining up with TRBD2. Germline trimming cut 4 bases from V and 1 base from J; bases unmatched to any gene: 7. The V gene's germline CDR1 is SNHLY and CDR2 FYNNEI. This CDR3 is 17 amino acids long. The CDR3 region has the DNA TGTGCCAGCAGTGGCGGACTAGCGGGAACCACCCAAGAGACCCAGTACTTC. Its translation is CASSGGLAGTTQETQYF. The variable domain in full, completed from reference TRBV2 and TRBJ2-5, reads EPEVTQTPSHQVTQMGQEVILRCVPISNHLYFYWYRQILGQKVEFLVSFYNNEISEKSEIFDDQFSVERPDGSNFTLKIRSTKLEDSAMYFCASSGGLAGTTQETQYFGPGTRLLVL.

On this clone: This CDR3 fails to terminate in the conserved phenylalanine or tryptophan, so it likely reflects a read error. The limits of the CDR3 on the DNA are not certain, so only TCRdb's listed CDR3 is given. The chain recombines TRBV21-1 with TRBJ1-2; TRBD1 is the table's D call and was not checked against the DNA. TRBV21-1 is given as a pseudogene. The CDR3 is 9 amino acids in total, end residues counted. This CDR3 is CASSNPGEL.

The V gene is TRBV27, the J gene TRBJ2-2; D gene uncertain. Trimming stripped 3 bases from V and 4 bases from J, with 3 bases between. The germline gives CDR1 MNHEY, CDR2 SMNVEV (reference sequence). The CDR3 is 12 residues long. The CDR3: CASSFFTGELFF. In DNA form, the CDR3 reads TGTGCCAGCAGTTTCTTCACCGGGGAGCTGTTTTTT.

V and J are TRBV21-1 and TRBJ2-7; the table's D call of TRBD1 was not tested on the DNA. TRBV21-1 is classified as a pseudogene. The CDR3 contains 14 residues. The chain's CDR3 is CASSKEGQSYEQYF. The CDR3 DNA reads TGTGCCAGCAGCAAAGAAGGACAGTCCTACGAGCAGTACTTC.